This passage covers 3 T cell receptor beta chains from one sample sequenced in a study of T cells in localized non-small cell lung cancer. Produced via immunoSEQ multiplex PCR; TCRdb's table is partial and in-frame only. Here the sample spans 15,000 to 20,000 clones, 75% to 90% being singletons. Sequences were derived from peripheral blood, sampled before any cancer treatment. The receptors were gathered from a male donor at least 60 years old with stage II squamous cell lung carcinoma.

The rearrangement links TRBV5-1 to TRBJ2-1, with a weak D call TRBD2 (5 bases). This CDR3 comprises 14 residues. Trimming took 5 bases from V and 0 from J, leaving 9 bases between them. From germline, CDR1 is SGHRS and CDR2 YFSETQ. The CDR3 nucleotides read TGCGCCAGCAGTGGGAGAAGCTCCTACAATGAGCAGTTCTTC. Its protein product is CASSGRSSYNEQFF.

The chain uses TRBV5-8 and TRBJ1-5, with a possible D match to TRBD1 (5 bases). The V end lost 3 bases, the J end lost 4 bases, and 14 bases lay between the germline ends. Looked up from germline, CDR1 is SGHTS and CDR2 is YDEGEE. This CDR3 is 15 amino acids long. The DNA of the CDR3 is TGTGCCAGCAGCTCGGAGGGACTGAATAATCAGCCCCAGCATTTT. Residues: CASSSEGLNNQPQHF.

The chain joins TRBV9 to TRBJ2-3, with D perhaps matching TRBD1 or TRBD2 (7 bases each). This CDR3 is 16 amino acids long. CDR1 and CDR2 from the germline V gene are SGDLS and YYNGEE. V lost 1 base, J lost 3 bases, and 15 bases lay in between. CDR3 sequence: CASSVRGGGRTDTQYF. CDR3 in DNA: TGTGCCAGCAGCGTAAGGGGAGGGGGCCGTACAGATACGCAGTATTTT.